This passage covers 21 T cell receptor beta chains from one sample sequenced in a study of cytomegalovirus exposure and HLA in healthy donors. Using immunoSEQ multiplex PCR, the repertoire was profiled, and TCRdb retains in-frame clones only, with some absent. Of some 250,000 clones detected, 90% appear once; the ten largest clones hold approximately 0.34%. Sequencing was performed on PBMCs. Receptor source: a woman aged 18-29 years in good health and CMV-seronegative.

V usage is TRBV5-5 and J usage is TRBJ2-5; D is perhaps TRBD1 (5 bases). CDR3 size: 14 residues. V was pared by 0 bases and J by 1 base, with 7 bases between. Per germline, CDR1 SGHKS and CDR2 YYEKEE (reference sequence). This CDR3 is CASSLDRSQETQYF. DNA for the CDR3: TGTGCCAGCAGCTTGGACAGGAGCCAAGAGACCCAGTACTTC.

The rearrangement uses TRBV6-5 and TRBJ2-5; maybe TRBD1 (6 bases). The CDR3 spans 15 residues. V lost 3 bases to trimming and J lost 2 bases, with 13 bases between them. Germline V gene data show CDR1 as MNHEY and CDR2 as SVGAGI. The CDR3 loop reads CASSYNAGQQETQYF. CDR3 sequence (DNA): TGTGCCAGCAGTTATAACGCAGGACAGCAAGAGACCCAGTACTTC.

This clone was seen many times. This chain uses TRBV6-4 with TRBJ1-5; the match to TRBD1 covers 10 bases. The CDR3 loop spans 15 amino acids. From germline, CDR1 is MRHNA and CDR2 SNTAGT. The junction had 0 bases not matched to a gene; V was cut back by 2 bases and J by 2 bases. The CDR3 is CASSDGTGGNQPQHF. CDR3 nucleotides: TGTGCCAGCAGTGACGGGACAGGGGGCAATCAGCCCCAGCATTTT.

This chain uses TRBV5-8 with TRBJ2-7, with 8 bases matching TRBD1. Germline V lookup: CDR1 SGHTS, CDR2 YDEGEE. Trimming cost V 1 base and J 0 bases; bases outside gene matches: 3. This CDR3 region has 15 residues. In DNA form, the CDR3 reads TGTGCCAGCAGCTTGTCGGACAGGGCCTCCTACGAGCAGTACGTC. Residues: CASSLSDRASYEQYV.

CDR3 loop: CASRGGGPSYEQYV. DNA of the CDR3: TGTGCCAGCAGGGGAGGGGGGCCTTCCTACGAGCAGTACGTC. This chain connects TRBV11-2 to TRBJ2-7; TRBD2 is a possible D gene (7 bases). The germline V gene has CDR1 SGHAT and CDR2 FQNNGV. Trimming removed 6 bases at V and 1 base at J, with 13 bases between. This CDR3 region has 14 residues.

The V call is TRBV5-1, the J call TRBJ1-1, with D unclear. CDR3 size: 13 residues. Per germline, CDR1 SGHRS and CDR2 YFSETQ. V was trimmed by 3 bases and J by 3 bases, leaving 9 bases between them. CDR3 coding DNA: TGCGCCAGCAGCTCCACATTTCACACTGAAGCTTTCTTT. This encodes CASSSTFHTEAFF.

V gene TRBV30 combines with J gene TRBJ2-2, with TRBD1 as a possible D gene (7 bases). Germline V gene sequence: CDR1 GTSNPN, CDR2 SVGIG (reference sequence). The CDR3 has 14 residues. The V end lost 3 bases, the J end lost 4 bases, and 12 bases lay between the germline ends. The CDR3 nucleotides read TGTGCCTGGAGCGGAGGGACAGTCACCGGGGAGCTGTTTTTT. Protein product: CAWSGGTVTGELFF. Full variable domain (rest looked up from reference TRBV30 and TRBJ2-2): SQTIHQWPATLVQPVGSPLSLECTVEGTSNPNLYWYRQAAGRGLQLLFYSVGIGQISSEVPQNLSASRPQDRQFILSSKKLLLSDSGFYLCAWSGGTVTGELFFGEGSRLTVL.

The chain is built from TRBV19 and TRBJ2-5; D may be TRBD1 (6 bases). The CDR3 covers 15 residues. The germline CDR1 and CDR2 sequences are LNHDA and SQIVND (reference sequence). Trimming cost V 5 bases and J 5 bases, with 18 bases left between them. The DNA for the CDR3 is TGTGCCAGTAGTTTTTTACAGGGCGTCGGGGAGACCCAGTACTTC. Its protein product is CASSFLQGVGETQYF.

The rearrangement links TRBV5-1 to TRBJ2-6; TRBD1 matches at 7 bases. Germline CDR1 is SGHRS and CDR2 is YFSETQ. Losses at the gene ends were 0 bases for V and 0 bases for J; bases not matched to a gene: 6. The CDR3 covers 18 residues. The CDR3 coding sequence is TGCGCCAGCAGCTTGGCAGGGACAGTCATCTCTGGGGCCAACGTCCTGACTTTC. Translated, it gives CASSLAGTVISGANVLTF.

The gene calls are TRBV5-1 and TRBJ2-5; the match to TRBD1 covers 9 bases. Unmatched junction bases numbered 9, after V lost 4 bases and J lost 5 bases. Germline CDR1 SGHRS, CDR2 YFSETQ. This CDR3 has 15 amino acids. The CDR3 DNA follows: TGCGCCAGCAGCGCCGGGACAGGGTATGGCGAGACCCAGTACTTC. It is translated as CASSAGTGYGETQYF. Based on the CDR3 plus reference TRBV5-1 and TRBJ2-5, the full variable domain is KAGVTQTPRYLIKTRGQQVTLSCSPISGHRSVSWYQQTPGQGLQFLFEYFSETQRNKGNFPGRFSGRQFSNSRSEMNVSTLELGDSALYLCASSAGTGYGETQYFGPGTRLLVL.

V is TRBV4-1 and J is TRBJ1-5; tentatively, D is TRBD1 (5 bases). Germline-derived CDR1 and CDR2 are MGHRA and YSYEKL. V lost 3 bases and J lost 5, with 8 bases in between. The CDR3 extends over 13 amino acids. The CDR3 reads CASSHDRYQPQHF. The CDR3 DNA follows: TGCGCCAGCAGCCATGACAGATATCAGCCCCAGCATTTT.

In DNA, the CDR3 is TGTGCCAGCAGCCAAGGACAGGGGCCCACTGAAGCTTTCTTT. It is translated as CASSQGQGPTEAFF. The V and J genes are TRBV11-2 and TRBJ1-1, with 9 bases identical to TRBD1. The CDR3 runs 14 residues. Germline V gene data show CDR1 as SGHAT and CDR2 as FQNNGV. V dropped 5 bases and J dropped 4; count of bases not matched to a gene: 5.

This chain joins TRBV13 and TRBJ2-7; 11 positions agree with TRBD1. Germline V gene lookup returns CDR1 PRHDT and CDR2 FYEKMQ (reference sequence). The V segment lost 4 bases and the J segment 7 bases; nucleotides outside the gene matches: 6. The CDR3 contains 14 residues. The CDR3 sequence is CASSSTGTGGEQYF. CDR3 DNA sequence: TGTGCCAGCAGCTCGACCGGGACAGGGGGAGAGCAGTACTTC.

V is TRBV7-2 and J is TRBJ2-7; D call uncertain. The CDR3 totals 13 residues. In germline, CDR1 is SGHTA, CDR2 FQGNSA. V lost 6 bases to trimming and J lost 3 bases, with 12 bases between them. The CDR3 DNA is TGTGCCAGCAGTCCGACTCCCCACTACGAGCAGTACTTC. Encoded protein: CASSPTPHYEQYF.

This sequence joins TRBV11-3 and TRBJ2-1; 7 bases are a match to TRBD1. Germline CDR1 and CDR2: SGHNT and YENEEA. The CDR3 consists of 14 residues. The J segment lost 4 bases and the V segment lost 5 bases, leaving 5 bases of the junction unmatched. CDR3 amino acids: CASSRRQGYNEQFF. The CDR3 coding sequence is TGTGCCAGCAGCCGTCGACAGGGTTACAATGAGCAGTTCTTC.

Only one count was recorded for this clone. This chain joins TRBV27 and TRBJ2-1, with D possibly TRBD2 on 6 matching bases. The CDR3 contains 16 residues. Germline values: CDR1 MNHEY, CDR2 SMNVEV (reference sequence). Trimming left V 6 bases short and J 0 bases short, with 15 bases between. CDR3 loop: CASSGLAGSSYNEQFF. DNA for the CDR3: TGTGCCAGCAGCGGACTGGCGGGGAGCTCCTACAATGAGCAGTTCTTC.

This chain joins TRBV19 and TRBJ1-5, with D unclear. Trimming took 1 base from V and 7 from J, leaving 11 bases between them. CDR1 is LNHDA and CDR2 is SQIVND in the germline V gene (reference sequence). The CDR3 consists of 14 residues. The CDR3 bases are TGTGCCAGTAGTATAGGTGTAAGAGAACAGCCCCAGCATTTT. Its translation: CASSIGVREQPQHF.

The rearrangement uses TRBV7-9 and TRBJ2-3, with 7 bases identical to TRBD2. The CDR3 extends over 16 amino acids. V shed 5 bases and J 5 bases; nucleotides not matched to a gene: 13. Germline assignment: CDR1 SEHNR and CDR2 FQNEAQ (reference sequence). This chain's CDR3 is CASSMLPGGYGDTQYF. CDR3 nucleotides: TGTGCCAGCAGCATGCTTCCCGGGGGGTACGGAGATACGCAGTATTTT. Based on the CDR3 plus reference TRBV7-9 and TRBJ2-3, the full variable domain is DTGVSQNPRHKITKRGQNVTFRCDPISEHNRLYWYRQTLGQGPEFLTYFQNEAQLEKSRLLSDRFSAERPKGSFSTLEIQRTEQGDSAMYLCASSMLPGGYGDTQYFGPGTRLTVL.

This rearrangement joins TRBV11-2 to TRBJ1-6; TRBD1 matches 7 bases. V was pared by 6 bases and J by 2 bases, with 10 bases of the junction left unmatched. The V gene's germline CDR1 is SGHAT and CDR2 FQNNGV. This CDR3 contains 17 residues. Here the CDR3 DNA reads TGTGCCAGCAGACAGGGGTCGGGGGACGCCTATAATTCACCCCTCCACTTT. Amino acids: CASRQGSGDAYNSPLHF.

This clone was found once. The chain combines TRBV28 with TRBJ2-1, with a possible D match to TRBD1 (5 bases). Germline V gene lookup returns CDR1 MDHEN and CDR2 SYDVKM. V lost 2 bases to trimming and J lost 4 bases, with 12 bases between them. This CDR3 region has 15 residues. The CDR3 DNA is TGTGCCAGCAGTTTAAGTGGCAGGGTGTACAATGAGCAGTTCTTC. It is translated as CASSLSGRVYNEQFF.

The chain carries TRBV6-6 and TRBJ2-2, with D possibly being TRBD2 (5 bases). The CDR3 consists of 13 residues. Trimming removed 5 bases at V and 5 bases at J, with 9 bases between. Germline V gene sequence: CDR1 MNHNY, CDR2 SVGAGI (reference sequence). DNA for the CDR3: TGTGCCAGCAGTAAAACGGGGACCGGGGAGCTGTTTTTT. It translates to CASSKTGTGELFF.